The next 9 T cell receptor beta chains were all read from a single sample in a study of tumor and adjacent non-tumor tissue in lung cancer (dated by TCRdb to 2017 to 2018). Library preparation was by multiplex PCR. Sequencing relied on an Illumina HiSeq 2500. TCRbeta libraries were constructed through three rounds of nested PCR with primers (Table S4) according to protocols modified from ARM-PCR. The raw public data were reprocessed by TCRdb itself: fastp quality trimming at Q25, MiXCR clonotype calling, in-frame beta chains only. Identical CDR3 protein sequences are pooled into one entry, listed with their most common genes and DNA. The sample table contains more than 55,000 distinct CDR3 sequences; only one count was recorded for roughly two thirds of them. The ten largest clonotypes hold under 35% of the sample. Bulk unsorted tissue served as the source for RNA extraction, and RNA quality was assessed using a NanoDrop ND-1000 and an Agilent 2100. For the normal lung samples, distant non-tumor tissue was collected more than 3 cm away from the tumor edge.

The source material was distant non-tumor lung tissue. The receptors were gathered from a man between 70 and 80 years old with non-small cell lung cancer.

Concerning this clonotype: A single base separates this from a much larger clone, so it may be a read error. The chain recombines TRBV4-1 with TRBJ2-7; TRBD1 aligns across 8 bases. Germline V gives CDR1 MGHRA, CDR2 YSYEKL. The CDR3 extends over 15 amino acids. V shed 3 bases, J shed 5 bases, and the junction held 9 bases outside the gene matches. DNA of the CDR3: TGCGCCAGCAGCCAGGCCGAGACAGGGGCCAACGAGCAGTACTTC. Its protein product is CASSQAETGANEQYF.

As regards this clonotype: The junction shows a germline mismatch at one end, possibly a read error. CDR3 residues: CVSSAGQINYGQYF. CDR3 nucleotides: TGTGTCAGCAGCGCAGGGCAGATTAACTACGGGCAGTACTTC. V and J are TRBV28 and TRBJ2-7, with D possibly being TRBD1 (5 bases). In germline, CDR1 is MDHEN, CDR2 SYDVKM. CDR3 size: 14 residues.

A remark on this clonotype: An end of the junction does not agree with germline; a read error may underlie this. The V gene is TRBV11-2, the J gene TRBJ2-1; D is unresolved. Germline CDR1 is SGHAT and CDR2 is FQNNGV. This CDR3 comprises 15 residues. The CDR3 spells CASSPSANSYSEQFF. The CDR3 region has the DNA TGTGCCAGCAGTCCAAGCGCCAACTCCTACAGTGAGCAGTTCTTC.

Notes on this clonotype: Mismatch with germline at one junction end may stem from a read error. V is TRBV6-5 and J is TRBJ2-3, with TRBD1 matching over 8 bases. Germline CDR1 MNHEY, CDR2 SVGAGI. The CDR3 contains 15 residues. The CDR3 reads CASSYRAGGTDTQNF. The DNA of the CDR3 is TGTGCCAGCAGTTACCGTGCAGGGGGCACAGATACGCAGAATTTT.

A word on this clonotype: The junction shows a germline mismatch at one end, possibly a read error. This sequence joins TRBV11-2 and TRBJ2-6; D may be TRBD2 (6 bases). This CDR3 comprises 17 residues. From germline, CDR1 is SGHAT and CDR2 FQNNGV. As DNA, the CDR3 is TGTGCCAGCAGCTCCCGGAGGGGTAGCTCTGGGGTCAACGTCCTAACTTTC. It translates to CASSSRRGSSGVNVLTF. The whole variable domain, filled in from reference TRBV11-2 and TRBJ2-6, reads EAGVAQSPRYKIIEKRQSVAFWCNPISGHATLYWYQQILGQGPKLLIQFQNNGVVDDSQLPKDRFSAERLKGVDSTLKIQPAKLEDSAVYLCASSSRRGSSGVNVLTFGAGSRLTVL.

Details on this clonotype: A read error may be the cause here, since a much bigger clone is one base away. The CDR3, as DNA: TGTGCCAGCAGTGAAGCGCGGCACCCCACAGATACGAAGTATTTT. It specifies CASSEARHPTDTKYF. The V call is TRBV6-1, the J call TRBJ2-3; D unclear. This CDR3 spans 15 amino acids. The germline V gene has CDR1 MNHNS and CDR2 SASEGT.

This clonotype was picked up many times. CDR3 bases: TGTGCCAGCAGCGGTGGGGGTACCATCTACGAGCAGTACTTC. Translating gives CASSGGGTIYEQYF. The V and J genes are TRBV5-4 and TRBJ2-7; D may correspond to TRBD1 or TRBD2 (5 bases each). CDR1 is SGHNT and CDR2 is YYREEE in the germline V gene (reference sequence). This CDR3 is 14 amino acids long. Trimming took 4 bases from V and 3 from J, leaving 14 bases between them. Complete variable domain (other parts from reference TRBV5-4 and TRBJ2-7): ETGVTQSPTHLIKTRGQQVTLRCSSQSGHNTVSWYQQALGQGPQFIFQYYREEENGRGNFPPRFSGLQFPNYSSELNVNALELDDSALYLCASSGGGTIYEQYFGPGTRLTVT.

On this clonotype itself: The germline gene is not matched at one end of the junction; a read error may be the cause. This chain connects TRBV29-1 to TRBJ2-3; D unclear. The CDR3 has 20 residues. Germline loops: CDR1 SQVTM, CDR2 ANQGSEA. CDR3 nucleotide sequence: TGCAGCGCGAGACACGGAGTGAGCGCCAGAGGTTTGATCGGAACAGATGCGCAGTATTTT. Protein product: CSARHGVSARGLIGTDAQYF.

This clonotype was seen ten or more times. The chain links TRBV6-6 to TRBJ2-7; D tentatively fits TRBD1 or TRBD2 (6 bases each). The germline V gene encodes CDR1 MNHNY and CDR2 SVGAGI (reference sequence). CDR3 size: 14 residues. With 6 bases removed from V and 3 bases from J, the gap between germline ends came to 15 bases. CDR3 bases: TGTGCCAGCAGGCGGGACACATACTTCTACGAGCAGTACTTC. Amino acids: CASRRDTYFYEQYF.